This T cell receptor beta chain was captured in a study of cytomegalovirus exposure and HLA in healthy donors. Study-level findings and limits: While the bulk of TCR sequences proved rare, some public TCRs turned up in many donors. In a later analysis, TCR beta V- and J-gene trimming was associated with a missense DCLRE1C variant. The listing of roughly 160 TCR beta chains classed them as cytomegalovirus-associated. Association of fewer than 20,000 TCR beta sequences with HLA alleles was found at 0.05 false discovery rate in a later analysis.

There are a few counts of this clone. The antigen is unknown. The study ran its PCR with 60 Vbeta and 13 Jbeta primers. TCRdb keeps only in-frame clones here, not all; method: immunoSEQ multiplex PCR. The data show around 100,000 clones, 10% seen once. Sequenced material: PBMCs. The clonotype was recovered from a middle-aged man in good health and CMV-seropositive.

The CDR3 is CASSYTGLAGETQYF. The DNA for the CDR3 is TGTGCCAGCAGTTACACTGGACTAGCGGGAGAGACCCAGTACTTC. The chain uses TRBV6-5 and TRBJ2-5; TRBD2 aligns across 11 bases. The length of the CDR3 is 15 residues. The ends lost 2 bases at V and 4 bases at J; junction bases unmatched: 3. The V gene's germline CDR1 is MNHEY and CDR2 SVGAGI.